Included here is one T cell receptor beta chain sequence, with context. No antigen is known for it. Profiling relied on immunoSEQ multiplex PCR, and the TCRdb table lists in-frame clones only, not all of them. This table has more than 100,000 clones, approximately 87% appearing once. The sample belongs to a study of cytomegalovirus exposure and HLA in healthy donors. Study-wide points: CMV antigen specificity was confirmed in vitro for three CMV-associated chains. Most TCR sequences were rare, but some public TCRs occurred in many donors.

Specimen: PBMCs. The TCR comes from a woman under 30 in good health and CMV-seropositive.

The CDR3 DNA is TGTGCCAGCAGCCCGGGACTAGAGGGACTCAATGAGCAGTTCTTC. Encoded protein: CASSPGLEGLNEQFF. The chain uses TRBV6-5 and TRBJ2-1; TRBD2 matches 8 bases. Germline CDR1 reads MNHEY; CDR2 reads SVGAGI. The CDR3 loop spans 15 amino acids. V gave up 6 bases and J gave up 6 bases; unmatched junction bases: 10.